The 26 T cell receptor beta chains below all came from one sample that was sequenced in a study of cytomegalovirus exposure and HLA in healthy donors. A multiplex PCR was run with 60 Vbeta primers and 13 Jbeta primers. Only in-frame clones appear in the TCRdb table, and some are missing; sequencing was by immunoSEQ multiplex PCR. The top ten hold 2.9% of the sample, which has about 130,000 clones, roughly 15% seen once. Material for sequencing was PBMCs. The origin of the receptors is a female donor in good health and CMV-seropositive.

This clone has only a few counts. The CDR3 spells CASSPPVTGELFF. The CDR3 DNA is TGTGCCAGCAGTCCCCCTGTGACCGGGGAGCTGTTTTTT. V and J are TRBV6-5 and TRBJ2-2, with D unresolved. Trimming pared 5 bases from V and 5 bases from J, leaving 9 bases between. The CDR3 loop spans 13 amino acids. Germline CDR1 is MNHEY and CDR2 is SVGAGI.

The chain employs TRBV4-2 and TRBJ2-7; 7 bases match TRBD2. The CDR3 consists of 18 residues. With V trimmed by 0 bases and J by 2 bases, 13 bases remained unmatched. Germline V gene data show CDR1 as LGHNA and CDR2 as YNFKEQ. CDR3 sequence (DNA): TGTGCCAGCAGCCAAGATATTTTCCGGGGGGTTGGTCCCTACGAGCAGTACTTC. It encodes CASSQDIFRGVGPYEQYF.

This clone has a single count. This chain links TRBV28 with TRBJ2-1; D is possibly TRBD1 (6 bases). This CDR3 contains 17 residues. The V end was cut by 4 bases, the J end by 11 bases, with 27 bases between. Germline V lookup: CDR1 MDHEN, CDR2 SYDVKM. In DNA form, the CDR3 reads TGTGCCAGCAGTTCCTTACACTCGGACAGAGACCCTGTTAAGCAGTTCTTC. Translated: CASSSLHSDRDPVKQFF. The variable domain in full, with the rest retrieved from reference TRBV28 and TRBJ2-1, is DVKVTQSSRYLVKRTGEKVFLECVQDMDHENMFWYRQDPGLGLRLIYFSYDVKMKEKGDIPEGYSVSREKKERFSLILESASTNQTSMYLCASSSLHSDRDPVKQFFGPGTRLTVL.

The sample holds a few counts of this clone. The rearrangement uses TRBV28 and TRBJ1-2, with D maybe TRBD1 (5 bases). CDR1 and CDR2 from the germline V gene are MDHEN and SYDVKM. Between the trimmed V and J ends, which lost 5 bases and 0 bases, there was a span of 16 bases. The CDR3 is 16 amino acids. The DNA of the CDR3 is TGTGCCAGCAGTACCTCAACAGGTATAGCTAACTATGGCTACACCTTC. This codes for CASSTSTGIANYGYTF.

The rearrangement links TRBV2 to TRBJ2-7; 12 bases agree with TRBD2. Germline-derived CDR1 and CDR2 are SNHLY and FYNNEI. This CDR3 contains 16 residues. The V and J ends lost 1 base and 5 bases, in that order; junction bases with no gene match: 6. CDR3 DNA sequence: TGTGCCAGCAGTGAAGGGGCTAGCGGGAGGGGCCACGAGCAGTACTTC. Its translation: CASSEGASGRGHEQYF.

This clone turned up a few times. The rearrangement joins TRBV30 to TRBJ1-1, with 7 bases matching TRBD1. From germline, CDR1 is GTSNPN and CDR2 SVGIG (reference sequence). CDR3 length: 14 residues. Trimming cost V 4 bases and J 0 bases; bases outside gene matches: 5. The CDR3 protein is CAWNLGQVNTEAFF. Written as DNA, the CDR3 is TGTGCCTGGAACTTAGGACAGGTGAACACTGAAGCTTTCTTT.

The chain couples TRBV9 to TRBJ2-2; 12 bases agree with TRBD2. Looked up from germline, CDR1 is SGDLS and CDR2 is YYNGEE. Trimming cost V 3 bases and J 4 bases; bases outside gene matches: 4. The CDR3 totals 16 residues. Here the CDR3 DNA reads TGTGCCAGCAGCGCTAGCGGGGGGGCTGTCACCGGGGAGCTGTTTTTT. Amino acid sequence: CASSASGGAVTGELFF.

The genes are TRBV11-2 and TRBJ2-5; D is undetermined. The CDR3 has 13 residues. Germline values: CDR1 SGHAT, CDR2 FQNNGV. The V gene lost 4 bases and the J gene lost 4 bases, with 10 bases spanning the gap. This CDR3 is CASSSGWRETQYF. The CDR3 bases are TGTGCCAGCAGCTCCGGGTGGCGAGAGACCCAGTACTTC.

The chain has TRBV7-6 and TRBJ2-7, with TRBD2 as a possible D gene (6 bases). V dropped 5 bases and J dropped 3 bases, with 8 bases sitting between them. Looked up from germline, CDR1 is SGHVS and CDR2 is FNYEAQ. This CDR3 has 12 residues. The chain's CDR3 is CASSEEGYEQYF. The CDR3 DNA is TGTGCCAGCAGCGAGGAGGGCTACGAGCAGTACTTC.

As regards this clone: Relative to the germline gene, one junction end is altered; a read error may explain this. The V gene is TRBV10-3, the J gene TRBJ1-5, with 7 bases aligning to TRBD1. The CDR3 is made up of 14 amino acids. CDR1 ENHRY and CDR2 SYGVKD come from the germline V gene. The CDR3 bases are TGTGCCACCTGGACAGGATATAGCAGTCAGCCCCAGCATTTT. It is translated as CATWTGYSSQPQHF.

This clone was seen a handful of times. The rearrangement joins TRBV18 to TRBJ2-7; the match to TRBD1 covers 7 bases. Germline trimming cut 3 bases from V and 3 bases from J; bases unmatched to any gene: 8. Germline V gene lookup returns CDR1 KGHSH and CDR2 LQKENI. This CDR3 is built from 15 residues. Here the CDR3 reads CASSPDRVGGYEQYF. For the CDR3, the DNA is TGTGCCAGCTCACCCGACAGGGTTGGGGGCTACGAGCAGTACTTC.

The chain has TRBV4-1 and TRBJ2-7; 7 bases are a match to TRBD2. In germline, CDR1 is MGHRA, CDR2 YSYEKL. Germline trimming cut 1 base from V and 6 bases from J; bases unmatched to any gene: 12. The CDR3 consists of 16 residues. DNA for the CDR3: TGCGCCAGCAGCCAAGCGGACACTAGGGAGGGGATCGAGCAGTACTTC. This codes for CASSQADTREGIEQYF.

This clone was seen a handful of times. The V call is TRBV29-1, the J call TRBJ1-1; a weak D match, TRBD1 (5 bases). Per germline, CDR1 SQVTM and CDR2 ANQGSEA. This CDR3 comprises 13 residues. The germline V and J ends were trimmed by 3 bases and 7 bases, with 15 bases remaining between them. For the CDR3, the DNA is TGCAGCGTTGAGAACGGGGGATGGGATGAAGCTTTCTTT. It translates to CSVENGGWDEAFF.

The chain has TRBV19 and TRBJ2-5; D may be TRBD2 (6 bases). Germline V gene sequence: CDR1 LNHDA, CDR2 SQIVND (reference sequence). The CDR3 runs 15 residues. V gave up 2 bases and J gave up 5 bases, with 15 bases separating them. The CDR3 sequence: CASSISEQGGETQYF. CDR3 DNA: TGTGCCAGTAGTATAAGTGAGCAGGGAGGTGAGACCCAGTACTTC.

This clone showed up just a few times. The chain recombines TRBV5-5 with TRBJ2-7; D is perhaps TRBD1 (6 bases). Looked up from germline, CDR1 is SGHKS and CDR2 is YYEKEE (reference sequence). The germline V and J ends were trimmed by 2 bases and 4 bases, with 19 bases remaining between them. The CDR3 has 16 amino acids. CDR3 in amino acids: CASSFGQSHPVYEQYF. CDR3 DNA: TGTGCCAGCAGCTTTGGACAGTCCCATCCGGTTTACGAGCAGTACTTC.

In this sample, this clone turned up a few times. This rearrangement joins TRBV5-1 to TRBJ2-2; TRBD2 agrees at 8 bases. The CDR3 has 16 residues. CDR1 SGHRS and CDR2 YFSETQ come from the germline V gene. Trimming removed 1 base from V and 4 bases from J; junction bases left unmatched: 6. The CDR3 coding sequence is TGCGCCAGCAGCTTGAATTCAGCGGGAGCCACCGGGGAGCTGTTTTTT. It is translated as CASSLNSAGATGELFF.

This clone was picked up many times. This chain joins TRBV6-6 and TRBJ2-7, with a weak D call TRBD1 (6 bases). Germline CDR1 reads MNHNY; CDR2 reads SVGAGI (reference sequence). This CDR3 comprises 14 residues. Trimming took 6 bases from V and 1 from J, leaving 13 bases between them. DNA for the CDR3: TGTGCCAGCAGCCCCCGACAGGTTTCCTACGAGCAGTACTTC. Translating it yields CASSPRQVSYEQYF.

The chain has TRBV9 and TRBJ2-7; a possible D gene is TRBD1 (7 bases). CDR3 length: 15 amino acids. Trimming removed 1 base from V and 2 bases from J, with 13 bases in between. CDR1 and CDR2 from the germline V gene are SGDLS and YYNGEE. CDR3 loop: CASSVLAGQTYEQYF. The CDR3 bases are TGTGCCAGCAGCGTACTTGCGGGACAGACCTACGAGCAGTACTTC.

The V call is TRBV7-9, the J call TRBJ2-5, with D maybe TRBD1 (6 bases). The ends were cut back, 8 bases at V and 2 bases at J, with 18 bases in the middle. Germline CDR1 reads SEHNR; CDR2 reads FQNEAQ (reference sequence). The CDR3 is 15 residues long. CDR3: CASGSPNQGQETQYF. Here the CDR3 DNA reads TGTGCCAGCGGCTCCCCCAATCAGGGGCAAGAGACCCAGTACTTC.

V is TRBV6-1 and J is TRBJ2-6, with 8 bases fitting TRBD2. CDR1 is MNHNS and CDR2 is SASEGT in the germline V gene. J lost 0 bases, V lost 3 bases, and 7 bases had no gene match. This CDR3 region has 18 residues. In DNA form, the CDR3 reads TGTGCCAGCAGTGATACCGGGACTAGGTCCTCTGGGGCCAACGTCCTGACTTTC. Protein sequence: CASSDTGTRSSGANVLTF.

This clone was seen a handful of times. The chain combines TRBV19 with TRBJ1-2; D remains ambiguous. The CDR3 runs to 11 residues. Germline lookup yields CDR1 LNHDA and CDR2 SQIVND (reference sequence). This CDR3 reads CAASMGYGYTF. The CDR3 coding sequence is TGTGCGGCTAGTATGGGCTATGGCTACACCTTC.

The rearrangement joins TRBV5-6 to TRBJ2-5; 8 positions match TRBD1. CDR1 is SGHDT and CDR2 is YYEEEE in the germline V gene. The CDR3 is 14 amino acids. Trimming took 4 bases from V and 6 from J; bases not matched to a gene: 8. This CDR3 is CASSIGQGVQTQYF. The CDR3 nucleotides read TGTGCCAGCAGCATAGGACAGGGTGTCCAGACCCAGTACTTC.

This chain joins TRBV20-1 and TRBJ1-2; D gene ambiguous. CDR1 is DFQATT and CDR2 is SNEGSKA in the germline V gene (reference sequence). The ends were cut back, 3 bases at V and 6 bases at J, with 5 bases in the middle. The CDR3 covers 10 residues. The CDR3 here is CSASHNGYTF. In nucleotides, the CDR3 is TGCAGTGCTAGTCACAATGGCTACACCTTC.

Sample share makes this clone medium-sized. V usage is TRBV6-5 and J usage is TRBJ1-4; no reliable D call. The germline CDR1 and CDR2 sequences are MNHEY and SVGAGI. V shed 6 bases and J shed 0 bases, with 8 bases lying between them. This CDR3 spans 14 amino acids. Written as DNA, the CDR3 is TGTGCCAGCAGCTACCCCGCAACTAATGAAAAACTGTTTTTT. Protein: CASSYPATNEKLFF.

The chain carries TRBV4-1 and TRBJ2-5, with 7 positions matching TRBD2. This CDR3 comprises 14 residues. The V segment lost 4 bases and the J segment 5 bases; nucleotides outside the gene matches: 7. Germline values: CDR1 MGHRA, CDR2 YSYEKL. The CDR3 is CASSPYWGGETQYF. For the CDR3, the DNA is TGCGCCAGCAGCCCTTACTGGGGGGGGGAGACCCAGTACTTC.

V is TRBV2 and J is TRBJ1-1; 7 bases align to TRBD1. Losses at the gene ends were 6 bases for V and 5 bases for J; bases not matched to a gene: 9. Germline CDR1 is SNHLY and CDR2 is FYNNEI. This CDR3 region has 14 residues. This chain's CDR3 is CASRDTGVGTEAFF. In DNA, the CDR3 is TGTGCCAGCAGAGATACAGGGGTTGGAACTGAAGCTTTCTTT.